Listed below are T cell receptor beta chains from one sample, sequenced in a study of PD-1 blockade in classical Hodgkin lymphoma. Assay: immunoSEQ multiplex PCR; the TCRdb copy retains only in-frame clones and omits some. The top ten clones hold around an eighth of a sample with 40,000 to 50,000 clones, over 75% of them seen once. The sample was peripheral blood mononuclear cells (PBMCs), taken at baseline. These receptors came from a human donor with classical Hodgkin lymphoma. CDR3s include the opening cysteine and the closing phenylalanine or tryptophan. D genes are given only for firm matches. Rows give clone size only sometimes, using once, few, many, or a class for an expanded clone.

J,size,V,D,length,DNA,CDR3
TRBJ1-4,few,TRBV7-8,NA,14,TGTGCCAGCAGCTTCGGGGACCAAAATGAAAAACTGTTTTTT,CASSFGDQNEKLFF
TRBJ2-3,NA,TRBV11-2,NA,14,TGTGCCAGCAGCTTAGTGGGGGTGCGTCGTACGCAGTATTTT,CASSLVGVRRTQYF
TRBJ1-2,once,TRBV5-5,NA,14,TGTGCCAGCAGCTGGGGACGGGGCAACTATGGCTACACCTTC,CASSWGRGNYGYTF
TRBJ1-2,NA,TRBV29-1,TRBD1,13,TGCAGCGCCAGACAGGGGGCAGACTATGGCTACACCTTC,CSARQGADYGYTF
TRBJ1-1,NA,TRBV19,TRBD1,13,TGTGCCAGTAGCCGCTACCAGGGGGGTGAAGCTTTCTTT,CASSRYQGGEAFF
TRBJ2-3,once,TRBV7-9,NA,15,TGTGCCAGCCACCAACTCGAGGGGGGCACAGATACGCAGTATTTT,CASHQLEGGTDTQYF
TRBJ2-7,NA,TRBV19,TRBD1,21,TGTGCCAGTAGTATATGGTTGTTCCAAAGTATACCGGGACAGGGTACCTACGAGCAGTACTTC,CASSIWLFQSIPGQGTYEQYF
TRBJ2-5,NA,TRBV10-2,TRBD2,15,TGCGCCAGCAGGGCGGGGGGGCCTCTTCAAGAGACCCAGTACTTC,CASRAGGPLQETQYF
TRBJ2-2,once,TRBV5-4,TRBD2,15,TGTGCCAGCAGGCGTAGCGGGGGGGTCTCCGGGGAGCTGTTTTTT,CASRRSGGVSGELFF
TRBJ2-3,NA,TRBV5-1,NA,16,TGCGCCAGCAGCTTGGCGGTCAGCAGCCTCACAGATACGCAGTATTTT,CASSLAVSSLTDTQYF
TRBJ2-5,few,TRBV11-2,NA,11,TGTGCCAGCAGCTTCGGGCCCGTCCGGTACTTC,CASSFGPVRYF
TRBJ2-7,NA,TRBV6-1,NA,14,TGTGCCAGCAGTGAGGGGCCAGGGGTCTACGAGCAGTACTTC,CASSEGPGVYEQYF
TRBJ1-1,NA,TRBV2,NA,13,TGTGCCAGCAGTGAAAGGGGGGACACTGAAGCTTTCTTT,CASSERGDTEAFF
TRBJ2-7,NA,TRBV19,NA,13,TGTGCCAGTAGTATAGCGGCCGCATACGAGCAGTACTTC,CASSIAAAYEQYF
TRBJ2-7,few,TRBV5-8,NA,14,TGTGCCAGCAAGCGGAGAGGGGAAGCCTACGAGCAGTACTTC,CASKRRGEAYEQYF
TRBJ2-1,NA,TRBV18,TRBD1,13,TGTGCCAGCTCGCTCGGGACAGGGGATGAGCAGTTCTTC,CASSLGTGDEQFF
TRBJ2-5,once,TRBV7-2,TRBD2,18,TGTGCCAGCAGCTCCCCGGGACTAGCGGGTGGATACCAAGAGACCCAGTACTTC,CASSSPGLAGGYQETQYF
TRBJ1-1,once,TRBV5-1,NA,15,TGCGCCAGCAGCGCCCTCCCAGGAGAGGACACTGAAGCTTTCTTT,CASSALPGEDTEAFF
TRBJ2-3,NA,TRBV2,NA,13,TGTGCCAGCGAACGGGGGGCCACAGATACGCAGTATTTT,CASERGATDTQYF
TRBJ1-5,NA,TRBV7-2,NA,13,TGTGCCACAGGGACTGATAGCAATCAGCCCCAGCATTTT,CATGTDSNQPQHF
TRBJ2-3,few,TRBV29-1,NA,14,TGCAGCGTTGATCGGGACTCCCGCGGTCTTACGCAGTATTTT,CSVDRDSRGLTQYF
TRBJ2-1,NA,TRBV5-1,TRBD2,16,TGCGCCAGCAGCTTGGTTTCCAGCGGGGGCCACAATGAGCAGTTCTTC,CASSLVSSGGHNEQFF
TRBJ2-1,NA,TRBV5-1,TRBD2,15,TGCGCCAGCAGCCCCGGACTAGCGGGGGGGTATGAGCAGTTCTTC,CASSPGLAGGYEQFF
TRBJ1-2,NA,TRBV7-2,TRBD1,11,TGTGCCAGCAGCACGGACAGGGGGGGATTCTTC,CASSTDRGGFF
TRBJ1-5,NA,TRBV5-1,NA,16,TGCGCCAGCAGCCTGGGTTATGGGGATAGCAATCAGCCCCAGCATTTT,CASSLGYGDSNQPQHF
TRBJ1-1,NA,TRBV2,NA,16,TGTGCCAGCAGGACCGCAGGTGGGGAGCTGAACACTGAAGCTTTCTTT,CASRTAGGELNTEAFF
TRBJ2-5,NA,TRBV7-6,NA,14,TGTGCCAGCAGCCCCAGTAACCCCGAAGAGACCCAGTACTTC,CASSPSNPEETQYF
TRBJ2-1,few,TRBV11-2,TRBD2,16,TGTGCCAGCAGCTTAGATATCCTAGCGGCCTTAAATGAGCAGTTCTTC,CASSLDILAALNEQFF
TRBJ2-2,once,TRBV11-3,NA,15,TGTGCCAGCAGCTTAGATTCCACCTCAACCGGGGAGCTGTTTTTT,CASSLDSTSTGELFF
TRBJ1-2,NA,TRBV15,TRBD1,17,TGTGCCACCAGCAGACTAGGGGGCAGGGGGCTTAACTATGGCTACACCTTC,CATSRLGGRGLNYGYTF